This T cell receptor beta chain is from a study of blood T cells in healthy people across ages. Germline-derived CDR1 and CDR2 are SQVTM and ANQGSEA. The CDR3 is 17 amino acids. With a J-beta primer mix and a sample-barcoded 5' primer, a second PCR ran roughly 7 to 11 cycles. TCRdb ran MiXCR on the 5' RACE reads and lists one entry per CDR3 protein. This sample has about 930,000 distinct CDR3 sequences; about 29% occur once, and the top ten carry 10%. The table lists this clonotype with a few counts. What it recognizes is unknown. Study-level results: Versus aged donors, long-lived donors had higher diversity and more naive CD4+ cells.

In addition, the sample was reused for a study of T cells of mothers and their children. That work contributes: The second PCR's M1S primer added sample barcodes and 2-4 random nucleotides. Persistent microchimeric T cell clones were not found at ~100 per million sensitivity.

Sequenced: blood. The rearrangement joins TRBV29-1 to TRBJ2-1, with D possibly being TRBD2 (7 bases). This TCR was recovered from a woman aged 40 to 49 in good health. CDR3 sequence reads: CGAASTPGGGFYNEQFF. In DNA form, the CDR3 reads TGCGGCGCTGCTTCAACACCGGGGGGCGGGTTTTACAATGAGCAGTTCTTC.